These 17 T cell receptor beta chains were all obtained from the same sample, sequenced in a study of blood T cell repertoires in COVID-19. Profiling relied on immunoSEQ multiplex PCR, and the TCRdb table lists in-frame clones only, not all of them. The sample holds about 280,000 clones, 88% seen once. The sequencing input was peripheral blood. Source of these receptors: a woman aged 30 to 39 with COVID-19, enrolled during active disease.

This chain connects TRBV7-2 to TRBJ2-7; tentatively, D is TRBD1 (6 bases). The CDR3 sequence is 13 residues long. V was pared by 3 bases and J by 5 bases, with 11 bases between. The V gene's germline CDR1 is SGHTA and CDR2 FQGNSA. The CDR3 is CASSFRQANEQYF. In DNA, the CDR3 is TGTGCCAGCAGCTTTAGACAGGCAAACGAGCAGTACTTC.

The rearrangement joins TRBV21-1 to TRBJ1-5; the tabulated D call, TRBD1, remains unverified against the DNA. TRBV21-1 is a documented pseudogene. The CDR3 length is 17 residues. The CDR3 bases are TGTGCCAGCAGCTTGTCCCAGACAAACCCAACAAATCAGCCCCAGCATTTT. Protein sequence: CASSLSQTNPTNQPQHF.

V and J are TRBV5-4 and TRBJ2-3; 8 bases agree with TRBD1. The CDR3 contains 15 residues. The germline CDR1 and CDR2 sequences are SGHNT and YYREEE (reference sequence). V shed 6 bases and J 0 bases; nucleotides not matched to a gene: 6. In DNA, the CDR3 is TGTGCCAGCACCTTCGGGACAGGTAGCACAGATACGCAGTATTTT. This translates into CASTFGTGSTDTQYF.

The chain links TRBV5-1 to TRBJ2-7; 11 positions agree with TRBD2. CDR1 and CDR2 from the germline V gene are SGHRS and YFSETQ. There are 16 residues in the CDR3. V was pared by 0 bases and J by 7 bases, with 9 bases of the junction left unmatched. This CDR3 reads CASSLAPTSGTREQYF. Here the CDR3 DNA reads TGCGCCAGCAGCTTGGCCCCGACTAGCGGGACTAGAGAGCAGTACTTC.

The V gene is TRBV6-2 or TRBV6-3, the J gene TRBJ2-7, with 13 bases aligning to TRBD2. There are 19 residues in the CDR3. Looked up from germline, CDR1 is MNHEY and CDR2 is SVGEGT. The J segment lost 0 bases and the V segment lost 4 bases, leaving 12 bases of the junction unmatched. The CDR3 region is CASSSLLGLAGESSYEQYF. The CDR3 nucleotides read TGTGCCAGCAGTTCCCTCCTCGGACTAGCGGGAGAGAGCTCCTACGAGCAGTACTTC.

The chain is built from TRBV15 and TRBJ2-2; D gene ambiguous. The V gene's germline CDR1 is LNHNV and CDR2 YYDKDF (reference sequence). The CDR3 spans 14 residues. V gave up 0 bases and J gave up 1 base, with 3 bases separating them. CDR3: CATSRDRNTGELFF. The DNA for the CDR3 is TGTGCCACCAGCAGAGATAGGAACACCGGGGAGCTGTTTTTT.

V usage is TRBV11-3 and J usage is TRBJ2-1; 13 bases line up with TRBD2. V lost 5 bases to trimming and J lost 12 bases; unmatched junction nucleotides: 10. The germline V gene encodes CDR1 SGHNT and CDR2 YENEEA. The CDR3 extends over 15 amino acids. CDR3 nucleotide sequence: TGTGCCAGCAGCGAGGGGGGACTAGCGGGACGAGGGCAGTTCTTC. The encoded protein is CASSEGGLAGRGQFF.

This chain uses TRBV18 with TRBJ1-1; a weak D match, TRBD1 (5 bases). CDR1 KGHSH and CDR2 LQKENI come from the germline V gene. The CDR3 totals 14 residues. V was trimmed by 3 bases and J by 1 base, leaving 9 bases between them. The CDR3 region has the DNA TGTGCCAGCTCACCGAGCAGGGCGAACACTGAAGCTTTCTTT. Protein sequence: CASSPSRANTEAFF.

The chain carries TRBV6-1 and TRBJ2-3, with D perhaps TRBD2 (6 bases). Trimming pared 4 bases from V and 0 bases from J, leaving 14 bases between. This CDR3 contains 16 residues. Germline V gene lookup returns CDR1 MNHNS and CDR2 SASEGT. The CDR3 DNA reads as TGTGCCAGCAGTGGTCCCGGGAGAAGGAGCACAGATACGCAGTATTTT. Protein sequence: CASSGPGRRSTDTQYF.

The CDR3 coding sequence is TGTGCCAGCAGCTTAGCGCCCCAAGAGACCCAGTACTTC. Translating gives CASSLAPQETQYF. V and J are TRBV7-3 and TRBJ2-5; no reliable D call. This CDR3 spans 13 amino acids. Germline CDR1 is SGHTA and CDR2 is FQGTGA. The V and J ends lost 2 bases and 1 base respectively, with 5 bases between them.

This chain links TRBV12-3 or TRBV12-4 with TRBJ2-3; 7 bases fit TRBD1. The CDR3 extends over 13 amino acids. The ends lost 6 bases at V and 1 base at J; junction bases unmatched: 1. DNA for the CDR3: TGTGCCAGCAGAACAGGGGGCACAGATACGCAGTATTTT. Protein: CASRTGGTDTQYF.

V usage is TRBV7-9 and J usage is TRBJ2-1; 12 nucleotides line up with TRBD1. Germline CDR1 is SEHNR and CDR2 is FQNEAQ (reference sequence). CDR3 length: 15 amino acids. With V trimmed by 5 bases and J by 5 bases, 4 bases remained unmatched. This CDR3 reads CASSTRDRGHNEQFF. The DNA of the CDR3 is TGTGCCAGCAGCACCCGGGACAGGGGGCACAATGAGCAGTTCTTC.

The rearrangement joins TRBV5-5 to TRBJ2-1, with TRBD1 identical over 8 bases. The CDR3 sequence is 14 residues long. Germline assignment: CDR1 SGHKS and CDR2 YYEKEE (reference sequence). V trimming: 5 bases; J trimming: 4 bases; junction bases outside the gene matches: 5. Written as DNA, the CDR3 is TGTGCCAGCAGTGACAGGGGACAGTACAATGAGCAGTTCTTC. It translates to CASSDRGQYNEQFF.

This chain uses TRBV5-1 with TRBJ1-4, with D possibly TRBD1 on 5 matching bases. Germline values: CDR1 SGHRS, CDR2 YFSETQ. This CDR3 spans 12 amino acids. Trimming stripped 5 bases from V and 8 bases from J, with 10 bases between. The CDR3 here is CASSPRGEKLFF. In DNA, the CDR3 is TGCGCCAGCAGTCCTAGGGGAGAAAAACTGTTTTTT. The full variable domain, with the rest looked up from reference TRBV5-1 and TRBJ1-4, is KAGVTQTPRYLIKTRGQQVTLSCSPISGHRSVSWYQQTPGQGLQFLFEYFSETQRNKGNFPGRFSGRQFSNSRSEMNVSTLELGDSALYLCASSPRGEKLFFGSGTQLSVL.

This chain connects TRBV24-1 to TRBJ1-2, with TRBD1 as a possible D gene (6 bases). Trimming took 4 bases from V and 6 from J, leaving 14 bases between them. There are 14 residues in the CDR3. The germline gives CDR1 KGHDR, CDR2 SFDVKD. DNA for the CDR3: TGTGCCACCAGTGAACCAGGGGTTCGAAATGGCTACACCTTC. This translates into CATSEPGVRNGYTF.

This clone was detected only once. The chain recombines TRBV28 with TRBJ1-5, with D tentatively TRBD1 (6 bases). Germline CDR1 and CDR2: MDHEN and SYDVKM. CDR3 size: 15 residues. The V gene lost 5 bases and the J gene lost 7 bases, with 18 bases spanning the gap. For the CDR3, the DNA is TGTGCCAGCAGTCCTCACAGGGTAATGGGGCAGCCCCAGCATTTT. It yields the protein CASSPHRVMGQPQHF. Full variable domain (rest looked up from reference TRBV28 and TRBJ1-5): DVKVTQSSRYLVKRTGEKVFLECVQDMDHENMFWYRQDPGLGLRLIYFSYDVKMKEKGDIPEGYSVSREKKERFSLILESASTNQTSMYLCASSPHRVMGQPQHFGDGTRLSIL.

In its sample, this clone was seen once. The genes are TRBV28 and TRBJ2-4, with 7 bases aligning to TRBD1. This CDR3 has 15 amino acids. Looked up from germline, CDR1 is MDHEN and CDR2 is SYDVKM. V shed 8 bases, J shed 2 bases, and the junction held 9 bases outside the gene matches. The CDR3 region has the DNA TGTGCCAGCGACGTCCAGAGGGGGCCCAAAAACATTCAGTACTTC. Encoded protein: CASDVQRGPKNIQYF.